The TCR beta chain described here comes from a study of read filtering for tumor transcriptome and immune sequencing. At the level of the study: The cohort had 17 men and over eleven women aged about 45 to 80, mean about 70 years. The study's findings and limits: This fraction held mixed bone marrow immune cells after CD138-negative sorting.

This clonotype was counted many times. Its antigen remains unknown. Per the germline V gene, CDR1 is SGHAT and CDR2 is FQNNGV. CDR3 length equals 17 residues. Germline trimming cut 0 bases from V and 4 bases from J; bases unmatched to any gene: 6. From 400 to 450 ng of RNA, a library with molecular barcoded alpha/delta and beta/gamma adaptors was made. One entry per CDR3 protein results from TCRdb running MiXCR on the reads. The table has approximately 62,000 distinct CDR3 sequences, approximately 19% seen once. The V and J genes are TRBV11-2 and TRBJ2-6, with 7 nucleotides matching TRBD1. The receptor comes from a donor aged 40 or over with multiple myeloma. Sequencing was carried out using a population of CD138-negative cells sorted from bone marrow. The CDR3 here is CASSLEGTDMGANVLTF. The CDR3 DNA is TGTGCCAGCAGCTTAGAGGGGACAGATATGGGGGCCAACGTCCTGACTTTC.